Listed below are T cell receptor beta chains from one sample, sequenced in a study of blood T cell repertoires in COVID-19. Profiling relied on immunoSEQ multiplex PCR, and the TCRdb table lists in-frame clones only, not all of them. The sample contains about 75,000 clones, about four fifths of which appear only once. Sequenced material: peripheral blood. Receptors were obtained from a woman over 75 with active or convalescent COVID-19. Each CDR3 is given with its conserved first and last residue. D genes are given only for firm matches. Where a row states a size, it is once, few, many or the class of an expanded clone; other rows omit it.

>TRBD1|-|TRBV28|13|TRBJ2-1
TGTGCCAGCAGGAATACAGGGGGTTGGGAGCAGTTCTTC
CASRNTGGWEQFF
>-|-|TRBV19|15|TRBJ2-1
TGTGCCAGTAGTGACCGAAAGTCCTCCGACAAGGAGCAGTTCTTC
CASSDRKSSDKEQFF
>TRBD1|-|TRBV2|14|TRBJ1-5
TGTGCCAGCAAGTCCTCCGACAGGGGCCAGCCCCAGCATTTT
CASKSSDRGQPQHF
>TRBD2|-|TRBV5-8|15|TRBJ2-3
TGTGCCAGCACCATATTAGCGGGTAACACAGATACGCAGTATTTT
CASTILAGNTDTQYF
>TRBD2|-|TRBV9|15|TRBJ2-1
TGTGCCAGCAGCGTAGGGGCGGGGGTTGGGAATGAGCAGTTCTTC
CASSVGAGVGNEQFF
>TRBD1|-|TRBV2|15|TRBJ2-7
TGTGCCAGCACAAGCGACGTGCAGGGGGCCTACGAGCAGTACTTC
CASTSDVQGAYEQYF
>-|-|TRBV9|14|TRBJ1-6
TGTGCCAGCAGCGTAGAGCTAGGTAATTCACCCCTCCACTTT
CASSVELGNSPLHF
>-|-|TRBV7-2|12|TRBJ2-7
TGTGCCAGCAGCTTAGATAACTACGAGCAGTACTTC
CASSLDNYEQYF
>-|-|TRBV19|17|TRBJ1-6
TGTGCCAGTAGTATGAATGTTGGCAGCTCCTATAATTCACCCCTCCACTTT
CASSMNVGSSYNSPLHF
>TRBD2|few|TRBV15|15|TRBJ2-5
TGTGCCACCAGCAGATTGGGCGGGGGTGGTGAGACCCAGTACTTC
CATSRLGGGGETQYF
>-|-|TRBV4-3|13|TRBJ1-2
TGCGCCAGCAGCCAAGCCGTCCTTTATGGCTACACCTTC
CASSQAVLYGYTF
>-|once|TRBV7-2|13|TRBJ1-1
TGTGCCAGCGGTCGTGGGAGGGGTCCTGAAGCTTTCTTT
CASGRGRGPEAFF
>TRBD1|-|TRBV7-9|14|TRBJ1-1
TGTGCCAGCAGCCTTCAGGGGGCGCGGGCTGAAGCTTTCTTT
CASSLQGARAEAFF
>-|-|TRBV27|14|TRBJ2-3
TGTGCCAGCAGGCAGCGGGCCAGCACAGATACGCAGTATTTT
CASRQRASTDTQYF
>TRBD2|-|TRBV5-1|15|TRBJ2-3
TGCGCCAGCAGCTTGGAACTAGCGACGGCAGATACGCAGTATTTT
CASSLELATADTQYF
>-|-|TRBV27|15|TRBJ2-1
TGTGCCAGCAGTTCGAAAGGGCGGGATGGAAATGAGCAGTTCTTC
CASSSKGRDGNEQFF
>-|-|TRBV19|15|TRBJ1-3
TGTGCCAGTAGTTGGGCCCTTACATCGGGAAACACCATATATTTT
CASSWALTSGNTIYF
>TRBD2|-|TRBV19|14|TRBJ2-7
TGTGCCAGTAGTAGACTAGCGGGGAACTACGAGCAGTACTTC
CASSRLAGNYEQYF
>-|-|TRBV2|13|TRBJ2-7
TGTGCCAGCATCAGGACACCTGTTTACGAGCAGTACTTC
CASIRTPVYEQYF
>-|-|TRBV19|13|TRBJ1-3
TGTGCCAGTTCCCCTACCTCTGGAAACACCATATATTTT
CASSPTSGNTIYF
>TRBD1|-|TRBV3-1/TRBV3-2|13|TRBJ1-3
TGTGCCAGCAGCCACGGACAGGGAAGCACCATATATTTT
CASSHGQGSTIYF
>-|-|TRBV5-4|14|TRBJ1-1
TGTGCCAGCAGCAAAAGACAGCAGTCGGCTGAAGCTTTCTTT
CASSKRQQSAEAFF
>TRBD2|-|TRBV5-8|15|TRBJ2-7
TGTGCCAGCAGCTTCGGACTAGCGGCCTACTACGAGCAGTACTTC
CASSFGLAAYYEQYF
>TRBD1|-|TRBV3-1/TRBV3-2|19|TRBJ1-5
TGTGCCAGCAGCCAAGACGGTCAGCGGACAGGGTTTTACAATCAGCCCCAGCATTTT
CASSQDGQRTGFYNQPQHF
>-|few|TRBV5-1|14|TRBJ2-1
TGCGCCAGCAGCTTGGGGGAGTCCTACAATGAGCAGTTCTTC
CASSLGESYNEQFF
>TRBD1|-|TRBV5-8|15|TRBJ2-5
TGTGCCAGCAGCACCGGGACAGGGGATAGGGAGACCCAGTACTTC
CASSTGTGDRETQYF
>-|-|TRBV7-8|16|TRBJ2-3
TGTGCCAGCAGCTTAGTCGCAGGGGCTACGACAGATACGCAGTATTTT
CASSLVAGATTDTQYF
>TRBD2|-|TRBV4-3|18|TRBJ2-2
TGCGCCAGCAGCCAATCAGCGGGGGGGAACCCGAACACCGGGGAGCTGTTTTTT
CASSQSAGGNPNTGELFF
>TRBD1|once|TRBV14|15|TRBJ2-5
TGTGCCAGCAGCCCTCCCTGGGACAGAAAAGAGACCCAGTACTTC
CASSPPWDRKETQYF
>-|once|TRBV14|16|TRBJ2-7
TGTGCCAGCAGCCAAGATATGACGGGGGACAGATACGAGCAGTACTTC
CASSQDMTGDRYEQYF
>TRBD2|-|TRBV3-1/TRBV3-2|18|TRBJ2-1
TGTGCCAGCAGCCATCCCTACGGGACTAGCGGGAGATACAATGAGCAGTTCTTC
CASSHPYGTSGRYNEQFF
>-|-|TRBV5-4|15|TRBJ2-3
TGTGCCAGCAGCGGATACCGCTTTTCGGGGGTGACGCAGTATTTT
CASSGYRFSGVTQYF
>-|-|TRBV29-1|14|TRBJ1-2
TGCAGCGTTGAAGATCTTGGCATTCGCTATGGCTACACCTTC
CSVEDLGIRYGYTF
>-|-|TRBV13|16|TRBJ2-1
TGTGCCAGCAGCCGATTGACAGGACCATCCTACAATGAGCAGTTCTTC
CASSRLTGPSYNEQFF
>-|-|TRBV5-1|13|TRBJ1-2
TGCGCCAGCGGGACGGCGGGGGGGCAAGGCTACACCTTC
CASGTAGGQGYTF
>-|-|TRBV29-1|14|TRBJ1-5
TGCAGCGTTGGGGGAACAGGGACCAATCAGCCCCAGCATTTT
CSVGGTGTNQPQHF
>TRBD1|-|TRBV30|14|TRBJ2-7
TGTGCCTGGAGTGGGTCAGGGGGAAATAGGGAGCAGTACTTC
CAWSGSGGNREQYF
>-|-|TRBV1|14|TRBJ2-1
TGCACCAGCAGATACCCGGGACTAGCGGTTGAGCAGTTCTTC
CTSRYPGLAVEQFF
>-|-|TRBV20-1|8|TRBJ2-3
TGCAGTGCTAGCAATCAGTATTTT
CSASNQYF
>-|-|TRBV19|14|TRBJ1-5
TGTGCCAGTAGTATAGCAGTAAGTGATCAGCCCCAGCATTTT
CASSIAVSDQPQHF
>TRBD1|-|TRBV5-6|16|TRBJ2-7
TGTGCCAGCAGCTTGGTGGGACAGGGCAGCTCCTACGAGCAGTACTTC
CASSLVGQGSSYEQYF
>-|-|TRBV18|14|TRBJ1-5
TGTGCCAGCTCAAGAAACGGACTCAATCAGCCCCAGCATTTT
CASSRNGLNQPQHF
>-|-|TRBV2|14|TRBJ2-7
TGTGCCAGCACCCTCCCCGGGACTGCCTACGAGCAGTACTTC
CASTLPGTAYEQYF
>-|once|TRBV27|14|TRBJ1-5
TGTGCCAGCAGTTTTCAGGGCAGTGGACAGCCCCAGCATTTT
CASSFQGSGQPQHF
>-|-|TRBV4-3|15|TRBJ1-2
TGCGCCAGCAGCCAATTACAGACAACGAAGAAGAGCTACACCTTC
CASSQLQTTKKSYTF
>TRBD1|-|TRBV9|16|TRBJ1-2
TGTGCCAGCAGCCCGAGGCGGGGACAGTCTAACTATGGCTACACCTTC
CASSPRRGQSNYGYTF
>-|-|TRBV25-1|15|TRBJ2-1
TGTGCCAGCAGTGAACCGTACAGGGCCCCCCATGAGCAGTTCTTC
CASSEPYRAPHEQFF
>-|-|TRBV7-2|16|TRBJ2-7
TGTGCCAGCAGTCCCATGGGCGGGCCCTTGTCCTACGAGCAGTACTTC
CASSPMGGPLSYEQYF
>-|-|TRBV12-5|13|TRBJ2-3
TGTGCTAGTGGCAGGGGGGCCGGAGATACGCAGTATTTT
CASGRGAGDTQYF
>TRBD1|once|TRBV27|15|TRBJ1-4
TGTGCCAGCAGTCTTACAGGACAGGGCGGGGAAAAACTGTTTTTT
CASSLTGQGGEKLFF
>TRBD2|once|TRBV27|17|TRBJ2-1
TGTGCCAGCAGTTTATGGAGCGGGGGGTTAACCTACAATGAGCAGTTCTTC
CASSLWSGGLTYNEQFF